The 29 T cell receptor beta chains below come from one sample, sequenced in a study of graft-versus-host responses after intestinal transplantation. Their recognized antigens are unknown. The data were produced by immunoSEQ multiplex PCR, yet TCRdb's version contains in-frame clones alone and is incomplete. This table holds about 120,000 clones, roughly 91% found once. The specimen was unstimulated CD4+ T cells sorted from spleen or lymph node cells, collected before intestinal transplant. The source of these receptors is a human donor who received an intestinal transplant.

This chain connects TRBV7-9 to TRBJ2-1; TRBD1 matches at 8 bases. Germline CDR1 and CDR2: SEHNR and FQNEAQ (reference sequence). The CDR3 covers 16 residues. Unmatched junction bases numbered 11, after V lost 5 bases and J lost 5 bases. The CDR3 DNA sequence: TGTGCCAGCAGCGACCTGGACAGGGCATTGAACAATGAGCAGTTCTTC. Its protein product is CASSDLDRALNNEQFF.

The chain couples TRBV9 to TRBJ2-1, with D possibly TRBD1 on 5 matching bases. V lost 0 bases to trimming and J lost 5 bases, with 15 bases between them. CDR3 length equals 16 residues. The germline V gene has CDR1 SGDLS and CDR2 YYNGEE. The CDR3 DNA sequence: TGTGCCAGCAGCGTAGTCGCACAGGTCCTTGACAATGAGCAGTTCTTC. As protein: CASSVVAQVLDNEQFF.

The chain carries TRBV2 and TRBJ2-7, with 13 bases lining up with TRBD2. Germline CDR1 reads SNHLY; CDR2 reads FYNNEI. The CDR3 consists of 18 residues. Trimming removed 5 bases from V and 2 bases from J; junction bases left unmatched: 12. The CDR3 nucleotides read TGTGCCAGCAGTCCCTTCGTAACTAGCGGGAGGGCCCCCTACGAGCAGTACTTC. It specifies CASSPFVTSGRAPYEQYF.

The gene calls are TRBV5-1 and TRBJ2-5; D is unclear. The germline gives CDR1 SGHRS, CDR2 YFSETQ. V was cut by 3 bases and J by 1 base, with 10 bases left in between. The CDR3 covers 14 residues. In DNA form, the CDR3 reads TGCGCCAGCAGCTCGGGCTCTCCCCAAGAGACCCAGTACTTC. This gives the protein CASSSGSPQETQYF. The entire variable domain, with the rest obtained from reference TRBV5-1 and TRBJ2-5, is as follows: KAGVTQTPRYLIKTRGQQVTLSCSPISGHRSVSWYQQTPGQGLQFLFEYFSETQRNKGNFPGRFSGRQFSNSRSEMNVSTLELGDSALYLCASSSGSPQETQYFGPGTRLLVL.

The chain combines TRBV28 with TRBJ1-5; a possible D gene is TRBD1 (5 bases). V dropped 6 bases and J dropped 7 bases, with 16 bases sitting between them. Germline assignment: CDR1 MDHEN and CDR2 SYDVKM. The CDR3 is made up of 14 amino acids. In DNA, the CDR3 is TGTGCCAGCAGCCCGGGGCCGGAGGGGCAGCCCCAGCATTTT. Its protein is CASSPGPEGQPQHF.

The chain carries TRBV9 and TRBJ2-6, with D possibly TRBD2 on 5 matching bases. Germline loops: CDR1 SGDLS, CDR2 YYNGEE. Trimming removed 4 bases at V and 4 bases at J, with 18 bases between. The CDR3 loop spans 17 amino acids. The CDR3 nucleotides read TGTGCCAGCAGCTCCGGGATGTTGGACCCCGGGGCCAACGTCCTGACTTTC. Translated: CASSSGMLDPGANVLTF. The whole variable domain, filled in from reference TRBV9 and TRBJ2-6, reads DSGVTQTPKHLITATGQRVTLRCSPRSGDLSVYWYQQSLDQGLQFLIQYYNGEERAKGNILERFSAQQFPDLHSELNLSSLELGDSALYFCASSSGMLDPGANVLTFGAGSRLTVL.

The rearrangement links TRBV2 to TRBJ2-5; D remains ambiguous. The germline gives CDR1 SNHLY, CDR2 FYNNEI. The length of the CDR3 is 15 residues. V dropped 1 base and J dropped 2 bases, with 11 bases sitting between them. CDR3 sequence reads: CASSEVWAGQETQYF. The CDR3 coding sequence is TGTGCCAGCAGTGAAGTATGGGCAGGTCAAGAGACCCAGTACTTC.

V is TRBV19 and J is TRBJ2-7; the match to TRBD2 covers 16 bases. V was pared by 3 bases and J by 4 bases, with 9 bases of the junction left unmatched. CDR1 is LNHDA, CDR2 SQIVND, per germline (reference sequence). This CDR3 is 18 amino acids long. The CDR3 protein is CASSIAGTSGRVRYEQYF. CDR3 nucleotide sequence: TGTGCCAGTAGTATTGCCGGGACTAGCGGGAGGGTGCGGTACGAGCAGTACTTC.

This clone was counted once. The chain uses TRBV30 and TRBJ2-3; the D gene is possibly TRBD2 (6 bases). The ends were cut back, 3 bases at V and 2 bases at J, with 12 bases in the middle. The CDR3 loop spans 14 amino acids. The germline gives CDR1 GTSNPN, CDR2 SVGIG (reference sequence). CDR3 loop: CAWSGGRHTDTQYF. CDR3 nucleotides: TGTGCCTGGAGCGGGGGACGGCACACAGATACGCAGTATTTT. The full variable domain, with the rest looked up from reference TRBV30 and TRBJ2-3, is SQTIHQWPATLVQPVGSPLSLECTVEGTSNPNLYWYRQAAGRGLQLLFYSVGIGQISSEVPQNLSASRPQDRQFILSSKKLLLSDSGFYLCAWSGGRHTDTQYFGPGTRLTVL.

This clone came up once. V is TRBV12-5 and J is TRBJ2-5; D is unclear. The germline V gene has CDR1 LGHNT and CDR2 FRNRAP. CDR3 length: 13 amino acids. V shed 2 bases and J shed 4 bases, with 8 bases lying between them. The CDR3 protein is CASGLTVGETQYF. CDR3 DNA sequence: TGTGCTAGTGGTTTGACGGTTGGAGAGACCCAGTACTTC.

The chain links TRBV28 to TRBJ2-7; D may be TRBD1 or TRBD2 (5 bases each). This CDR3 comprises 15 residues. V lost 4 bases and J lost 4, with 17 bases in between. Germline assignment: CDR1 MDHEN and CDR2 SYDVKM. CDR3: CASSYPEGYQYEQYF. The CDR3 DNA is TGTGCCAGCAGTTATCCAGAGGGGTACCAATACGAGCAGTACTTC.

The chain recombines TRBV6-1 with TRBJ2-3; TRBD2 aligns across 8 bases. CDR1 is MNHNS and CDR2 is SASEGT in the germline V gene. V lost 8 bases and J lost 4; bases outside the gene matches: 8. The CDR3 is 14 amino acids. The CDR3 region is CASEKASGPDTQYF. The CDR3 DNA is TGTGCCAGCGAGAAGGCTAGCGGGCCAGATACGCAGTATTTT.

The genes are TRBV9 and TRBJ2-1; no firm D call. Trimming cost V 0 bases and J 7 bases, with 11 bases left between them. From germline, CDR1 is SGDLS and CDR2 YYNGEE. The CDR3 is 14 amino acids. The DNA of the CDR3 is TGTGCCAGCAGCGTAGCGGGCGTGGTAAATGAGCAGTTCTTC. It translates to CASSVAGVVNEQFF.

This clone was counted a few times. The chain combines TRBV5-6 with TRBJ2-1; D tentatively fits TRBD1 or TRBD2 (5 bases each). V dropped 2 bases and J dropped 2 bases, with 11 bases sitting between them. This CDR3 region has 15 residues. Germline V CDR1 and CDR2: SGHDT, YYEEEE. This chain's CDR3 is CASSFYGAAYNEQFF. The CDR3 region has the DNA TGTGCCAGCAGCTTCTACGGGGCGGCCTACAATGAGCAGTTCTTC.

V is TRBV7-3 and J is TRBJ2-2; D not resolved. CDR3 length: 12 residues. Germline-derived CDR1 and CDR2 are SGHTA and FQGTGA. Trimming stripped 5 bases from V and 7 bases from J, with 8 bases between. This CDR3 reads CASSVRDGELFF. The CDR3 DNA is TGTGCCAGCAGCGTCAGAGACGGGGAGCTGTTTTTT.

The chain has TRBV5-1 and TRBJ1-3, with D unclear. This CDR3 contains 14 residues. Germline V gene lookup returns CDR1 SGHRS and CDR2 YFSETQ. Trimming pared 3 bases from V and 4 bases from J, leaving 11 bases between. In DNA, the CDR3 is TGCGCCAGCAGCTGGGGAACGGAGGGAAACACCATATATTTT. It codes for CASSWGTEGNTIYF.

The chain's CDR3 is CAISGLRVTDTQYF. Written as DNA, the CDR3 is TGTGCCATCAGTGGTCTGAGAGTCACAGATACGCAGTATTTT. V gene TRBV10-3 combines with J gene TRBJ2-3; D ambiguous. This CDR3 contains 14 residues. V was pared by 4 bases and J by 2 bases, with 10 bases between. Per germline, CDR1 ENHRY and CDR2 SYGVKD.

The chain joins TRBV6-1 to TRBJ1-4; 7 bases agree with TRBD1. Germline CDR1 is MNHNS and CDR2 is SASEGT. The CDR3 consists of 14 residues. Trimming cost V 7 bases and J 3 bases; bases outside gene matches: 5. Here the CDR3 DNA reads TGTGCCAGCAAGAGGGGGCGCGCTAATGAAAAACTGTTTTTT. It encodes CASKRGRANEKLFF.

This clone has more than one count but fewer than ten. J is TRBJ2-5 and V is TRBV5-1; D unresolved. The ends were cut back, 5 bases at V and 0 bases at J, with 2 bases in the middle. Germline V gene data show CDR1 as SGHRS and CDR2 as YFSETQ. CDR3 length: 11 amino acids. CDR3 bases: TGCGCCAGCAGGGACCAAGAGACCCAGTACTTC. Translation gives CASRDQETQYF.

This clone is a singleton in its sample. This chain joins TRBV5-1 and TRBJ2-2, with 7 bases matching TRBD2. V shed 7 bases and J 1 base; nucleotides not matched to a gene: 7. Germline assignment: CDR1 SGHRS and CDR2 YFSETQ. This CDR3 is built from 15 residues. The CDR3 bases are TGCGCCAGCGCTCGGGGAGGGGTGAACACCGGGGAGCTGTTTTTT. Protein product: CASARGGVNTGELFF.

The chain has TRBV4-2 and TRBJ2-2; D remains ambiguous. V gave up 0 bases and J gave up 6 bases, with 5 bases separating them. The V gene's germline CDR1 is LGHNA and CDR2 YNFKEQ. This CDR3 comprises 13 residues. The CDR3: CASSQDRAGELFF. The CDR3 bases are TGTGCCAGCAGCCAAGATCGGGCCGGGGAGCTGTTTTTT.

In nucleotides, the CDR3 is TGTGCCAGCAGTACATGGCGGTACGAGCAGTACTTC. Translation gives CASSTWRYEQYF. The V call is TRBV28, the J call TRBJ2-7; D is unresolved. Germline values: CDR1 MDHEN, CDR2 SYDVKM. The CDR3 is 12 residues long. The V gene lost 5 bases and the J gene lost 4 bases, with 9 bases spanning the gap.

V is TRBV5-1 and J is TRBJ2-3, with 10 bases identical to TRBD2. The V and J ends lost 6 bases and 1 base, in that order; junction bases with no gene match: 2. The CDR3 has 14 residues. Germline assignment: CDR1 SGHRS and CDR2 YFSETQ. The CDR3: CASIGLAGTDTQYF. The CDR3 coding sequence is TGCGCCAGCATTGGACTAGCGGGCACAGATACGCAGTATTTT.

This rearrangement joins TRBV7-8 to TRBJ2-5; possible D gene TRBD1, 5 bases. Germline loops: CDR1 SGHVS, CDR2 FQNEAQ. The CDR3 is made up of 16 amino acids. The V end was cut by 6 bases, the J end by 0 bases, with 17 bases between. DNA of the CDR3: TGTGCCAGCAGACCCCGTTTGCAGGGAAACCAAGAGACCCAGTACTTC. Encoded protein: CASRPRLQGNQETQYF.

The genes are TRBV28 and TRBJ1-5; tentatively, D is TRBD1 (5 bases). Germline V gene sequence: CDR1 MDHEN, CDR2 SYDVKM. CDR3 length: 16 amino acids. V gave up 6 bases and J gave up 7 bases, with 22 bases separating them. CDR3 in amino acids: CASRLRDPGLSQPQHF. The CDR3, as DNA: TGTGCCAGCAGACTCCGGGACCCGGGGTTAAGCCAGCCCCAGCATTTT.

CDR3 nucleotide sequence: TGTGCCAGCAGCCCCTACCACAGACAGGATCCGAGGGGGTCTACGGGCAATGAGCAGTTCTTC. It codes for CASSPYHRQDPRGSTGNEQFF. The rearrangement links TRBV7-8 to TRBJ2-1; possibly TRBD1 for D (6 bases). CDR3 length: 21 residues. CDR1 and CDR2 from the germline V gene are SGHVS and FQNEAQ. The V end lost 5 bases, the J end lost 6 bases, and 35 bases lay between the germline ends.

In its sample, this clone was seen once. The rearrangement joins TRBV9 to TRBJ1-6, with D unresolved. CDR1 SGDLS and CDR2 YYNGEE come from the germline V gene. The CDR3 loop spans 15 amino acids. V lost 0 bases and J 7 bases, leaving 11 bases between the germline ends. The CDR3 is CASSVEAGTNSPLHF. The CDR3, as DNA: TGTGCCAGCAGCGTAGAGGCAGGCACGAATTCACCCCTCCACTTT.

This rearrangement joins TRBV7-3 to TRBJ2-5; D is perhaps TRBD1 or TRBD2 (5 bases each). V was clipped by 2 bases and J by 3 bases, with 13 bases between them. This CDR3 is 15 amino acids long. From germline, CDR1 is SGHTA and CDR2 FQGTGA. The CDR3 DNA is TGTGCCAGCAGCTTAGGGGGTGGGGCGGAAGAGACCCAGTACTTC. Protein product: CASSLGGGAEETQYF.

The J gene is TRBJ2-5, the V gene TRBV28; no clear D gene. CDR3 length: 14 residues. Germline V gene lookup returns CDR1 MDHEN and CDR2 SYDVKM. Trimming left V 2 bases short and J 2 bases short, with 9 bases between. The CDR3: CASSLGQNQETQYF. In nucleotides, the CDR3 is TGTGCCAGCAGTTTAGGGCAGAATCAAGAGACCCAGTACTTC.